Listed below are T cell receptor beta chains from one sample, sequenced in a study of blood T cell repertoires in COVID-19. Repertoires were generated with immunoSEQ multiplex PCR, while TCRdb's copy carries only in-frame clones and drops some. The table records roughly 250,000 clones, 80% to 95% of them present only once. The sequencing sample was made of peripheral blood. These receptors were obtained from a person aged 18 to 29 with COVID-19, enrolled during active disease. CDR3s include the opening cysteine and the closing phenylalanine or tryptophan. The D gene is left open where the match is weak. Some rows mark clone size as missing; the rest say once, few, many or name a class of expanded clone.

V gene	D gene	CDR3 length	J gene	clone size	CDR3 protein	CDR3 DNA
TRBV27	TRBD1	15	TRBJ1-2	NA	CASSPDRVGNYGYTF	TGTGCCAGCAGTCCCGACAGGGTTGGTAACTATGGCTACACCTTC
TRBV6-1	NA	12	TRBJ1-1	NA	CASSDTAGEAFF	TGTGCCAGCAGTGATACAGCCGGTGAAGCTTTCTTT
TRBV28	NA	16	TRBJ1-5	NA	CASSLVARNSNQPQHF	TGTGCCAGCAGTTTGGTTGCGAGGAATAGCAATCAGCCCCAGCATTTT
TRBV9	TRBD1	13	TRBJ1-2	NA	CASSPGTDYGYTF	TGTGCCAGCAGCCCGGGGACAGACTATGGCTACACCTTC
TRBV5-1	NA	14	TRBJ1-1	NA	CASSPGRENTEAFF	TGCGCCAGCAGCCCGGGGAGGGAAAACACTGAAGCTTTCTTT
TRBV29-1	NA	10	TRBJ1-1	once	CSVARPEAFF	TGCAGCGTTGCGCGGCCTGAAGCTTTCTTT
TRBV9	NA	14	TRBJ2-5	NA	CASSPGTYQETQYF	TGTGCCAGCAGCCCCGGGACTTATCAAGAGACCCAGTACTTC
TRBV4-1	NA	17	TRBJ2-1	NA	CASSQDATRPSHNEQFF	TGCGCCAGCAGCCAAGATGCTACTAGGCCATCACACAATGAGCAGTTCTTC
TRBV25-1	TRBD2	15	TRBJ2-5	NA	CASISPSGSEETQYF	TGTGCCAGCATTAGTCCTAGCGGGAGTGAAGAGACCCAGTACTTC
TRBV7-9	NA	13	TRBJ2-3	few	CASSSQEADTQYF	TGTGCCAGCAGCTCGCAGGAGGCAGATACGCAGTATTTT
TRBV29-1	NA	13	TRBJ1-4	NA	CSVWWATNEKLFF	TGCAGCGTTTGGTGGGCGACTAATGAAAAACTGTTTTTT
TRBV19	TRBD2	15	TRBJ2-1	NA	CASSLGASGIYEQFF	TGTGCCAGTAGCCTCGGTGCTAGCGGGATCTATGAGCAGTTCTTC
TRBV3-1/TRBV3-2	NA	15	TRBJ2-1	NA	CASSQDGGNYNEQFF	TGTGCCAGCAGCCAAGATGGGGGGAACTACAATGAGCAGTTCTTC
TRBV5-6	TRBD1	15	TRBJ2-7	NA	CASSGGTGIVYEQYF	TGTGCCAGCAGCGGGGGGACAGGAATTGTATACGAGCAGTACTTC
TRBV6-5	TRBD2	14	TRBJ2-1	few	CASWAGLAVDEQFF	TGTGCCAGCTGGGCCGGACTAGCGGTCGATGAGCAGTTCTTC
TRBV5-4	NA	15	TRBJ1-1	NA	CASSFGQLWNTEAFF	TGTGCCAGCAGCTTCGGACAGCTTTGGAACACTGAAGCTTTCTTT
TRBV25-1	NA	11	TRBJ2-5	NA	CASSVEETQYF	TGTGCCAGCAGTGTGGAGGAGACCCAGTACTTC
TRBV6-6	TRBD1	13	TRBJ1-5	NA	CASRQGTNQPQHF	TGTGCCAGCCGACAGGGTACCAATCAGCCCCAGCATTTT
TRBV4-1	NA	19	TRBJ1-6	once	CASSQVAMHPSSYNSPLHF	TGCGCCAGCAGCCAAGTTGCGATGCACCCGAGCTCCTATAATTCACCCCTCCACTTT
TRBV19	NA	14	TRBJ2-1	NA	CASLRTGRDNEQFF	TGTGCCAGCTTGAGGACAGGGAGGGACAATGAGCAGTTCTTC
TRBV27	NA	16	TRBJ2-7	NA	CASSLSLGARSYEQYF	TGTGCCAGCAGTTTAAGTCTCGGTGCCCGATCCTACGAGCAGTACTTC
TRBV4-3	NA	14	TRBJ1-2	NA	CASSQDQGLGGYTF	TGCGCCAGCAGCCAAGATCAGGGGTTGGGTGGCTACACCTTC
TRBV6-5	TRBD2	15	TRBJ2-5	NA	CASRGLAGGRETQYF	TGTGCCAGCAGGGGACTAGCGGGAGGGCGGGAGACCCAGTACTTC
TRBV27	NA	14	TRBJ1-1	NA	CASTAPGMNTEAFF	TGTGCCAGCACCGCCCCAGGGATGAACACTGAAGCTTTCTTT
TRBV4-1	TRBD2	14	TRBJ2-7	few	CASSRTSGRHEQYF	TGCGCCAGCAGCCGGACTAGCGGACGTCACGAGCAGTACTTC
TRBV27	TRBD1	15	TRBJ2-7	NA	CASSELGTGYHEQYF	TGTGCCAGCAGTGAGTTGGGGACAGGGTATCACGAGCAGTACTTC
TRBV16	NA	14	TRBJ2-7	NA	CASSQGASSYEQYF	TGTGCCAGCAGCCAAGGGGCTAGTAGCTACGAGCAGTACTTC
TRBV5-6	TRBD1	16	TRBJ1-2	NA	CASSFDRGNSNYGYTF	TGTGCCAGCAGTTTCGACAGGGGGAATAGTAACTATGGCTACACCTTC
TRBV4-1	TRBD1	17	TRBJ2-7	many	CASSQVGTGGSPYEQYF	TGCGCCAGCAGCCAAGTAGGAACAGGGGGCTCTCCCTACGAGCAGTACTTC
TRBV2	NA	13	TRBJ2-5	NA	CASSEDSQETQYF	TGTGCCAGCAGTGAGGACAGCCAAGAGACCCAGTACTTC